This T cell receptor beta chain was observed in a study of CD4 and CD8 cells across lung adenocarcinoma regions. From the PCR reads, TCRdb called clonotypes with MiXCR, one entry per CDR3 protein. Here the sample spans over 1,500 distinct CDR3 sequences, 45% to 50% being singletons. Localized lung adenocarcinoma, a non-small cell lung cancer, affected the donors. CDR3 size: 15 residues. Trimming shortened V by 5 bases and J by 5 bases, and 16 bases separated the two germline ends. The germline V gene has CDR1 MNHEY and CDR2 SMNVEV (reference sequence). The chain carries TRBV27 and TRBJ2-1; tentative D call: TRBD1 (6 bases). Sequencing used CD4+ T cells from the center of a lung tumor. The sequence was collected from a female donor with lung adenocarcinoma. The CD4 and CD8 labels of this study may be unreliable. Here the CDR3 reads CASSPIARGNNEQFF. The DNA for the CDR3 is TGTGCCAGCAGTCCCATCGCCAGGGGCAACAATGAGCAGTTCTTC.